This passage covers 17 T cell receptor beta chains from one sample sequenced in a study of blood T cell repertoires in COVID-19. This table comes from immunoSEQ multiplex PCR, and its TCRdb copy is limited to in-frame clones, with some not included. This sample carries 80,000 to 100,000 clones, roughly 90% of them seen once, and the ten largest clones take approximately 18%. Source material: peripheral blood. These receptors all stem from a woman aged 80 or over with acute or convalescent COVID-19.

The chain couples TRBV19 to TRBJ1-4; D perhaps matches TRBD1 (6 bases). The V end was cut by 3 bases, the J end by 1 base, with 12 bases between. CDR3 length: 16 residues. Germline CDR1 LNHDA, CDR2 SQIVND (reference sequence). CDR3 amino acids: CASSIAGAKTNEKLFF. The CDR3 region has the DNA TGTGCCAGTAGTATCGCAGGGGCGAAAACTAATGAAAAACTGTTTTTT.

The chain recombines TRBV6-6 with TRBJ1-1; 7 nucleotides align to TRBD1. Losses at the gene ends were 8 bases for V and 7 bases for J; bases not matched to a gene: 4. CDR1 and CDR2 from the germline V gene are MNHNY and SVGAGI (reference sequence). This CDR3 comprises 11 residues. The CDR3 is CASSRDSEAFF. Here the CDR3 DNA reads TGTGCCAGCTCCCGGGACAGTGAAGCTTTCTTT.

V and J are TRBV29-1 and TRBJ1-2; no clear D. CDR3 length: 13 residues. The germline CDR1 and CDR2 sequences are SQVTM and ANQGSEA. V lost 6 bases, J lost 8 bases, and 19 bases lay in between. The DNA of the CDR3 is TGCAGCGTATCAGTCACAGCAAACGAGGGCTACACCTTC. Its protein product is CSVSVTANEGYTF.

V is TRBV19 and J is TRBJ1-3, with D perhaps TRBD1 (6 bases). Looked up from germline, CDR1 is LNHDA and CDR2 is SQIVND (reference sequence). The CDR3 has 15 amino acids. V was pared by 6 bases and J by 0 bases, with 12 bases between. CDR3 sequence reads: CASSQQGPSGNTIYF. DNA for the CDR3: TGTGCCAGTAGCCAACAGGGCCCCTCTGGAAACACCATATATTTT.

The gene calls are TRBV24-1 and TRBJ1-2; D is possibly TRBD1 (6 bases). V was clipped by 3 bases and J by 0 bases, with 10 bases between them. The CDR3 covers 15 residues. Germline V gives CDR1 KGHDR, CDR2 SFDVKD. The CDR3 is CATSDRDTSNYGYTF. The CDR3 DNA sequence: TGTGCCACCAGTGATCGGGACACTTCTAACTATGGCTACACCTTC.

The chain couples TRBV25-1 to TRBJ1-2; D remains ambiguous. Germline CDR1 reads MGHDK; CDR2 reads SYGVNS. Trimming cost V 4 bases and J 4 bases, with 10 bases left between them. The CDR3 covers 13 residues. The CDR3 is CASSGRHPYGYTF. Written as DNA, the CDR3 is TGTGCCAGCAGTGGGCGACACCCCTATGGCTACACCTTC.

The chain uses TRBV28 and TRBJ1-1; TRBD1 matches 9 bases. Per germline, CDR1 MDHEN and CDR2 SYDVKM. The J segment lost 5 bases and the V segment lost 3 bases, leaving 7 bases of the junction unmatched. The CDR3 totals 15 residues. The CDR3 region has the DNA TGTGCCAGCAGTTTTTTACAGGGGGCGAGGACTGAAGCTTTCTTT. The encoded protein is CASSFLQGARTEAFF.

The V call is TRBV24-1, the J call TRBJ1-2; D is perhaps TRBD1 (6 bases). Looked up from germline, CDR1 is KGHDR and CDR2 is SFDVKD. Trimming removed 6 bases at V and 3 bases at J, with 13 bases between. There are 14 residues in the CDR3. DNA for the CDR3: TGTGCCACCAGTAGTAGCAGGGGTCACTATGGCTACACCTTC. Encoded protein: CATSSSRGHYGYTF.

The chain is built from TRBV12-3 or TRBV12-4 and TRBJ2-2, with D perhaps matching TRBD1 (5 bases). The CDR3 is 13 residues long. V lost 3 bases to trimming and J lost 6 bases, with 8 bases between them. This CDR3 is CASSLSGSGELFF. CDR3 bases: TGTGCCAGCAGTTTGTCAGGGTCCGGGGAGCTGTTTTTT.

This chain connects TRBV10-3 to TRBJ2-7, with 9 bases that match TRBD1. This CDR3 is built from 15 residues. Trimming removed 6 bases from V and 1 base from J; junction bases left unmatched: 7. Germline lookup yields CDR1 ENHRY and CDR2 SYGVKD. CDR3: CAISGTGSLSYEQYF. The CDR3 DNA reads TGTGCCATCAGCGGGACAGGGTCATTATCCTACGAGCAGTACTTC.

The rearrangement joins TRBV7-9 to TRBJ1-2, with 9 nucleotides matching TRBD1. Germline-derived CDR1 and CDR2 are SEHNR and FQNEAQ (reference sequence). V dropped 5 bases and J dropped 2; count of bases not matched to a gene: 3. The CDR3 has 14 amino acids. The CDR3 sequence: CASSTTGGNYGYTF. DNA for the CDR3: TGTGCCAGCAGCACCACAGGGGGCAACTATGGCTACACCTTC.

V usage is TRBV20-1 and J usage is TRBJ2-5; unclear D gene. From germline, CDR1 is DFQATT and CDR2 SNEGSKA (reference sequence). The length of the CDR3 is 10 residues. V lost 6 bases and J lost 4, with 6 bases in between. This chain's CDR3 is CSASLETQYF. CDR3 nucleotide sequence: TGCAGTGCCTCCTTAGAGACCCAGTACTTC.

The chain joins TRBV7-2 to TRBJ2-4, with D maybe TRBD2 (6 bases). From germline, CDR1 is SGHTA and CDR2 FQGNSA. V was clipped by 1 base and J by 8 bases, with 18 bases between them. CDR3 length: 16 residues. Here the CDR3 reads CASSLVLAGSSDIQYF. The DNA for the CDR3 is TGTGCCAGCAGCTTAGTACTAGCAGGTTCAAGCGACATTCAGTACTTC. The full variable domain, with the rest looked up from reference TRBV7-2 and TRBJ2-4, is GAGVSQSPSNKVTEKGKDVELRCDPISGHTALYWYRQSLGQGLEFLIYFQGNSAPDKSGLPSDRFSAERTGGSVSTLTIQRTQQEDSAVYLCASSLVLAGSSDIQYFGAGTRLSVL.

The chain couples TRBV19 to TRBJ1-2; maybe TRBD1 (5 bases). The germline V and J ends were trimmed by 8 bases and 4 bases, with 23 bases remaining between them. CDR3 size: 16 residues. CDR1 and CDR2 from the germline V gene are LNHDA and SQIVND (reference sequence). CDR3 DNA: TGTGCCAGTCGTCCCGGGGCGGGGTCCTCGGGCTATGGCTACACCTTC. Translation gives CASRPGAGSSGYGYTF.

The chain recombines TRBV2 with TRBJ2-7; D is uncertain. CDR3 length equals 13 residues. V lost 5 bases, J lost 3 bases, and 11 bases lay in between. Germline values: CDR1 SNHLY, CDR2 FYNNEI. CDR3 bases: TGTGCCAGCAGTATGATTCAACTCTACGAGCAGTACTTC. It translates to CASSMIQLYEQYF. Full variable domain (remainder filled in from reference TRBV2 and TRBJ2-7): EPEVTQTPSHQVTQMGQEVILRCVPISNHLYFYWYRQILGQKVEFLVSFYNNEISEKSEIFDDQFSVERPDGSNFTLKIRSTKLEDSAMYFCASSMIQLYEQYFGPGTRLTVT.

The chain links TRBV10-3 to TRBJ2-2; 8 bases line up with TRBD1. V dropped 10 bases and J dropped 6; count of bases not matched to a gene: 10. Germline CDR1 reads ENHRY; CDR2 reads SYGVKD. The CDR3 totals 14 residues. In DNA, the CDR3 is TGTGCCACCTACCAGGGGGCTGGGGCCGGGGAGCTGTTTTTT. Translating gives CATYQGAGAGELFF.

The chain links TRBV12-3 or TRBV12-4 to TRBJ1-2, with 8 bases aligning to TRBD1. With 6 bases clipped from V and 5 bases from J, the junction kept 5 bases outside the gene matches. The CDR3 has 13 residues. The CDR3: CASSLGQDYGYTF. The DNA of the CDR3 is TGTGCCAGCAGCCTGGGACAGGATTATGGCTACACCTTC.